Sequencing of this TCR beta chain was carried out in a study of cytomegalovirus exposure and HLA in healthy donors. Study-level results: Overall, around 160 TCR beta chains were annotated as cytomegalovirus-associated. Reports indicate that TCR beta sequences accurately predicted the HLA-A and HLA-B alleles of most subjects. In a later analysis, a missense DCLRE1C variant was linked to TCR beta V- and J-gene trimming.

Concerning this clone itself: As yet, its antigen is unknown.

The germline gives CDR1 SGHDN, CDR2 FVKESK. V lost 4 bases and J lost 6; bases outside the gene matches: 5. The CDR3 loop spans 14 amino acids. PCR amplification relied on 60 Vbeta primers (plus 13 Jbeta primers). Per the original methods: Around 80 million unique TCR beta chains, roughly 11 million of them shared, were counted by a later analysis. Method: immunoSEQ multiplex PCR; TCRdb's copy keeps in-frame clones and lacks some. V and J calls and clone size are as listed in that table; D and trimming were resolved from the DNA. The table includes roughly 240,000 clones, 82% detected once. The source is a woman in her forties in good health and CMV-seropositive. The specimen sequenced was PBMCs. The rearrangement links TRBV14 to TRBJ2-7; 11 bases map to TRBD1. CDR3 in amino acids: CASSLWDRGTEQYF. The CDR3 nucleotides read TGTGCCAGCAGCCTATGGGACAGGGGGACCGAGCAGTACTTC.